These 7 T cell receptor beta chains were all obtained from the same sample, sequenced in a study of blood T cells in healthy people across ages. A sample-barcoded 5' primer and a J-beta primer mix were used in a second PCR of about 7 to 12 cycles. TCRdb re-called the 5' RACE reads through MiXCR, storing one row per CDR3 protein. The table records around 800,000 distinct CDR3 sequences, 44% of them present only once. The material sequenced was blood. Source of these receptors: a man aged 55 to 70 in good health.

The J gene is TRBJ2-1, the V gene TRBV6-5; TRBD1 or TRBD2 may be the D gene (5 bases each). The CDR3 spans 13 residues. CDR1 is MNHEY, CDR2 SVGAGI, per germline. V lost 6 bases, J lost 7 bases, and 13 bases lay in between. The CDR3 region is CASSRPRENEQFF. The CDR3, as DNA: TGTGCCAGCAGCCGCCCCAGGGAGAATGAGCAGTTCTTC.

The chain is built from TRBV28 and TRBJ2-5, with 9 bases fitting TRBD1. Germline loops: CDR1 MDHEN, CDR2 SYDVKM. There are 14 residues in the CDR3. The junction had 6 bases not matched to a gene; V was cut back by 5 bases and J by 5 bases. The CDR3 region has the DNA TGTGCCAGCAGTCGCCGGGACAGGGAGGAGACCCAGTACTTC. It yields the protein CASSRRDREETQYF.

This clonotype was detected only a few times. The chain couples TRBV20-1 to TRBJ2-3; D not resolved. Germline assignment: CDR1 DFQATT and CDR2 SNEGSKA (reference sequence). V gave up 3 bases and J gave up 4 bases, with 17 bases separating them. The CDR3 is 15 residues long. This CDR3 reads CSARFWAQNPDTQYF. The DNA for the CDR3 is TGCAGTGCTAGGTTTTGGGCCCAAAACCCAGATACGCAGTATTTT.

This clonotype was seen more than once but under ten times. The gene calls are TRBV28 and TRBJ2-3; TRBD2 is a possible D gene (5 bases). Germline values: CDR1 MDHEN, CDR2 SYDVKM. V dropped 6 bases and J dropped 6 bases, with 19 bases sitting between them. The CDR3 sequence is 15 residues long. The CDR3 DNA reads TGTGCCAGCAGCCCTCCGGGAATACTACCGGATACGCAGTATTTT. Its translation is CASSPPGILPDTQYF.

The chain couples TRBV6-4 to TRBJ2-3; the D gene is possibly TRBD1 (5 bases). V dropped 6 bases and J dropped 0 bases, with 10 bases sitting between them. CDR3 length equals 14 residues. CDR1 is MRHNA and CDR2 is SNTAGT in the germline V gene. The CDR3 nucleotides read TGTGCCAGCAGCAGGGAATATAGCACAGATACGCAGTATTTT. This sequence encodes CASSREYSTDTQYF.

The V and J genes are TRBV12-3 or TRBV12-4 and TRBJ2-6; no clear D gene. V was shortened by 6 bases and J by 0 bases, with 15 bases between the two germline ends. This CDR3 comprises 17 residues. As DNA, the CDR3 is TGTGCCAGCAGCCCGGCCGGTAGTTACTCTGGGGCCAACGTCCTGACTTTC. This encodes CASSPAGSYSGANVLTF.

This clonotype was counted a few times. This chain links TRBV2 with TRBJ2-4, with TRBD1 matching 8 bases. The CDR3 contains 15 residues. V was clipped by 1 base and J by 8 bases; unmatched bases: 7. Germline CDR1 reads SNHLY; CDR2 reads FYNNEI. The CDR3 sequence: CASSEDPGGSDIQYF. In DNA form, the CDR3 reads TGTGCCAGCAGTGAAGATCCAGGGGGCTCGGACATTCAGTACTTC.